The text below deals with one TCR beta chain. Its specificity is unknown. This record comes from a study of T cell responses to AZD1222 COVID-19 vaccine. Across the whole study: Second-dose schedules of about 4 or about 12 weeks were combined.

TCRdb keeps only in-frame clones here, not all; method: immunoSEQ multiplex PCR. The sample lists about 150,000 clones, 90% to 95% occurring once. The CDR3 has 17 amino acids. Looked up from germline, CDR1 is MNHEY and CDR2 is SMNVEV (reference sequence). J lost 8 bases, V lost 3 bases, and 12 bases had no gene match. The study, taken as a whole, reports: Distributed over spike, vaccine-associated CD4 TCRs predominated at 160-218 and 743-854. After two AZD1222 doses, spike-specific TCR breadth and depth rose versus day 0.

The rearrangement uses TRBV27 and TRBJ2-1, with TRBD1 identical over 11 bases. The sequencing here drew on peripheral blood, taken on day 0 of AZD1222 vaccination. This clonotype was sampled from an adult in good health. CDR3 coding DNA: TGTGCCAGCAGTTTTACCCTAGGGACAGGGGGATCGGATGAGCAGTTCTTC. Amino acids: CASSFTLGTGGSDEQFF.